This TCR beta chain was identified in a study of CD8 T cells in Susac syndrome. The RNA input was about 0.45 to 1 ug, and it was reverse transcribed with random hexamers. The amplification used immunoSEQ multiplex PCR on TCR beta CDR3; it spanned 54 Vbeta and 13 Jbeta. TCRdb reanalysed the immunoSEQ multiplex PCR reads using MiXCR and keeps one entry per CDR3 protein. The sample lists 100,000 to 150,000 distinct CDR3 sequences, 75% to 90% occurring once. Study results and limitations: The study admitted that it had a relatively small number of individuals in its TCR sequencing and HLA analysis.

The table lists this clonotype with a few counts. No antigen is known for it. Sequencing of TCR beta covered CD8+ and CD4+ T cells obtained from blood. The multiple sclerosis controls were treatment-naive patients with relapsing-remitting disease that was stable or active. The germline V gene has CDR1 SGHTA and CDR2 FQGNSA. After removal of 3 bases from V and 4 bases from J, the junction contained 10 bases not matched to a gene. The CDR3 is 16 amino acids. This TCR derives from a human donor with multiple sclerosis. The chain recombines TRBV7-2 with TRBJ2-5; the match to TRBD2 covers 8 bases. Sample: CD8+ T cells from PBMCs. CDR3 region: CASSFYGDGGAETQYF. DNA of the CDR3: TGTGCCAGCAGCTTTTATGGTGACGGGGGGGCAGAGACCCAGTACTTC.